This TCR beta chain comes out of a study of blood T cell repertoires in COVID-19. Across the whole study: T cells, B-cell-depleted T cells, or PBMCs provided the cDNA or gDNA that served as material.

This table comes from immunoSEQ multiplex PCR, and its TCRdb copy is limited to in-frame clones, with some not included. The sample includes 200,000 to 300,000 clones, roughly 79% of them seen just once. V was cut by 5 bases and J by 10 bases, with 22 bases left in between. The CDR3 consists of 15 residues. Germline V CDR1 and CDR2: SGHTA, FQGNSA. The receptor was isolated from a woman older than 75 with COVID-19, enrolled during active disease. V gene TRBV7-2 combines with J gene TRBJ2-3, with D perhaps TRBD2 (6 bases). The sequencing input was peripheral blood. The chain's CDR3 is CASSLQSGTPKAQYF. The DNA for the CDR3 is TGTGCCAGCAGCCTCCAGTCCGGGACTCCTAAGGCGCAGTATTTT.